Following are 12 T cell receptor beta chains from one sample sequenced in a study of Graves' ophthalmopathy and Graves' hyperthyroidism. Amplification from RNA transcripts yielded the TCR beta CDR3 regions. The first round was an RT-PCR with HTBI primers, and the second round was a multiplex PCR. Each CDR3 protein is one row after TCRdb ran MiXCR on the multiplex PCR reads. This table holds approximately 210,000 distinct CDR3 sequences, under 30% found once. Material: peripheral blood. The receptors here all came from a man aged 50 or older with Graves' ophthalmopathy.

This clonotype was found many times. This chain links TRBV10-3 with TRBJ2-7; TRBD1 agrees at 10 bases. The V and J ends lost 3 bases and 3 bases, in that order; junction bases with no gene match: 5. The CDR3 sequence is 15 residues long. The germline CDR1 and CDR2 sequences are ENHRY and SYGVKD. CDR3 coding DNA: TGTGCCATCAGTGAAACCGGGACAGGGGTCTACGAGCAGTACTTC. Encoded protein: CAISETGTGVYEQYF.

This chain connects TRBV20-1 to TRBJ2-3, with 8 bases aligning to TRBD1. V shed 0 bases and J 6 bases; nucleotides not matched to a gene: 5. From germline, CDR1 is DFQATT and CDR2 SNEGSKA (reference sequence). The CDR3 has 14 residues. CDR3 residues: CSARESGGRDTQYF. DNA of the CDR3: TGCAGTGCTAGAGAGTCAGGGGGCAGGGATACGCAGTATTTT.

This clonotype was recorded many times. V and J are TRBV18 and TRBJ1-2, with TRBD1 matching over 7 bases. Losses at the gene ends were 3 bases for V and 4 bases for J; bases not matched to a gene: 11. The germline CDR1 and CDR2 sequences are KGHSH and LQKENI. The CDR3 has 16 amino acids. Here the CDR3 reads CASSPSGNRGSYGYTF. Written as DNA, the CDR3 is TGTGCCAGCTCACCGTCCGGAAACAGGGGTTCCTATGGCTACACCTTC.

The chain has TRBV6-1 and TRBJ2-2; 7 nucleotides agree with TRBD2. Trimming removed 6 bases from V and 4 bases from J; junction bases left unmatched: 5. Germline CDR1 MNHNS, CDR2 SASEGT. This CDR3 comprises 14 residues. CDR3 residues: CASSRDYTTGELFF. As DNA, the CDR3 is TGTGCCAGCAGCCGGGACTACACCACCGGGGAGCTGTTTTTT.

This chain joins TRBV6-2 or TRBV6-3 and TRBJ2-2; D possibly corresponds to TRBD2 (6 bases). The CDR3 loop spans 16 amino acids. Germline lookup yields CDR1 MNHEY and CDR2 SVGEGT. Trimming left V 2 bases short and J 6 bases short, with 16 bases between. The chain's CDR3 is CASSYGSGVRSGELFF. The CDR3 coding sequence is TGTGCCAGCAGTTACGGGTCGGGAGTTCGGTCCGGGGAGCTGTTTTTT.

At least ten counts were recorded for this clonotype. This chain joins TRBV19 and TRBJ1-1, with 9 positions matching TRBD1. Trimming took 1 base from V and 5 from J; bases not matched to a gene: 5. From germline, CDR1 is LNHDA and CDR2 SQIVND (reference sequence). This CDR3 is 15 amino acids long. CDR3 amino acids: CASSIATGGGTEAFF. The CDR3 region has the DNA TGTGCCAGTAGTATAGCGACAGGGGGTGGAACTGAAGCTTTCTTT.

A remark on this clonotype: Since a much larger clone is just one base distant, this may be a read error. The chain carries TRBV5-1 and TRBJ2-5; D not resolved. Germline V gene lookup returns CDR1 SGHRS and CDR2 YFSETQ. The CDR3 length is 13 residues. The CDR3 protein is CASSPQPQETQHF. The DNA for the CDR3 is TGCGCCAGCAGCCCACAACCCCAAGAGACCCAGCACTTC. Variable domain in full (rest from reference TRBV5-1 and TRBJ2-5): KAGVTQTPRYLIKTRGQQVTLSCSPISGHRSVSWYQQTPGQGLQFLFEYFSETQRNKGNFPGRFSGRQFSNSRSEMNVSTLELGDSALYLCASSPQPQETQHFGPGTRLLVL.

This clonotype has ten or more counts. This sequence joins TRBV7-9 and TRBJ2-4; 7 bases are a match to TRBD1. Per germline, CDR1 SEHNR and CDR2 FQNEAQ (reference sequence). The CDR3 has 16 residues. V dropped 4 bases and J dropped 4; count of bases not matched to a gene: 10. In DNA, the CDR3 is TGTGCCAGCAGCTCCGCCGGTGGGACAGTAAAAAACATTCAGTACTTC. Protein product: CASSSAGGTVKNIQYF.

Many counts were recorded for this clonotype. The chain links TRBV6-4 to TRBJ1-5; D is unresolved. The germline CDR1 and CDR2 sequences are MRHNA and SNTAGT. This CDR3 has 13 amino acids. V shed 6 bases and J shed 6 bases, with 12 bases lying between them. The CDR3 DNA reads TGTGCCAGCAGCGAAGAGGGAGGTCAGCCCCAGCATTTT. Translated: CASSEEGGQPQHF.

The chain carries TRBV6-1 and TRBJ2-7; D is ambiguous. Germline V gene data show CDR1 as MNHNS and CDR2 as SASEGT. V lost 2 bases to trimming and J lost 2 bases, with 13 bases between them. The CDR3 consists of 15 residues. The CDR3 coding sequence is TGTGCCAGCAGTGAATATCTGGGTTTGGCCTACGAGCAGTACTTC. It specifies CASSEYLGLAYEQYF.

The table lists this clonotype with many counts. The chain joins TRBV28 to TRBJ2-7; TRBD2 might be the D (5 bases). In germline, CDR1 is MDHEN, CDR2 SYDVKM. The CDR3 sequence is 14 residues long. With 4 bases removed from V and 5 bases from J, the gap between germline ends came to 15 bases. The CDR3 region has the DNA TGTGCCAGCAGTTATGGACTTCCTCCCAACGAGCAGTACTTC. Translation: CASSYGLPPNEQYF.

This clonotype has ten or more counts. The gene calls are TRBV6-2 or TRBV6-3 and TRBJ1-1, with a possible D match to TRBD1 (5 bases). The CDR3 extends over 15 amino acids. V lost 4 bases to trimming and J lost 7 bases, with 19 bases between them. CDR1 and CDR2 from the germline V gene are MNHEY and SVGEGT. As DNA, the CDR3 is TGTGCCAGCAGTTCTTCCCGACAGCCACCGGGTGAAGCTTTCTTT. Its translation: CASSSSRQPPGEAFF.